Listed below are T cell receptor beta chains from one sample, sequenced in a study of T cell repertoires in cytomegalovirus infection. No antigen has been assigned to these receptors. TCRdb itself ran the reads through MiXCR, one entry per CDR3 protein. This sample carries approximately 990,000 distinct CDR3 sequences, approximately 30% of them seen once, and the ten largest clones take around 15%. The source material was cultured CD8+ T cells from PBMCs, sampled from culture after CMV antigen stimulation. Receptors originate from a human donor in good health (CMV status not recorded). Some clones in this sample may be carry-over from other donors' samples. CDR3s include the opening cysteine and the closing phenylalanine or tryptophan. Fields, in order: clone size, V gene, D gene, J gene, CDR3 protein, CDR3 DNA. The D gene is left open where the match is weak. Not every row has a clone size; where given, it reads once, few, many or a size class.

clone_size: few
v_call: TRBV4-1
d_call: NA
j_call: TRBJ1-2
cdr3_aa: CASSQESLDYGYTF
cdr3_nt: TGCGCCAGCAGCCAAGAATCGCTGGACTATGGCTACACCTTC

clone_size: NA
v_call: TRBV15
d_call: NA
j_call: TRBJ2-3
cdr3_aa: CATSRVTAGTDTQYF
cdr3_nt: TGTGCCACCAGCAGAGTCACGGCGGGCACAGATACGCAGTATTTT

clone_size: NA
v_call: TRBV10-3
d_call: NA
j_call: TRBJ2-5
cdr3_aa: CAISDNRGETQYF
cdr3_nt: TGTGCCATCAGTGATAACAGAGGGGAGACCCAGTACTTC

clone_size: few
v_call: TRBV7-9
d_call: NA
j_call: TRBJ1-5
cdr3_aa: CASSLGGSQHF
cdr3_nt: TGTGCCAGCAGCCTCGGGGGGTCCCAGCATTTT

clone_size: NA
v_call: TRBV2
d_call: TRBD2
j_call: TRBJ2-1
cdr3_aa: CASSGEGPNNEQFF
cdr3_nt: TGTGCCAGCAGTGGGGAGGGACCGAACAATGAGCAGTTCTTC

clone_size: NA
v_call: TRBV5-4
d_call: NA
j_call: TRBJ1-1
cdr3_aa: CASSLVAGLDTEAFF
cdr3_nt: TGTGCCAGCAGCTTGGTGGCGGGTTTGGACACTGAAGCTTTCTTT

clone_size: NA
v_call: TRBV6-5
d_call: NA
j_call: TRBJ1-1
cdr3_aa: CASSYREKVDTEAFF
cdr3_nt: TGTGCCAGCAGTTACCGTGAGAAGGTGGACACTGAAGCTTTCTTT

clone_size: few
v_call: TRBV24-1
d_call: NA
j_call: TRBJ2-2
cdr3_aa: CATSDPRTRDTGELFF
cdr3_nt: TGTGCCACCAGTGATCCCCGGACGCGGGACACCGGGGAGCTGTTTTTT

clone_size: few
v_call: TRBV28
d_call: NA
j_call: TRBJ1-2
cdr3_aa: CASSSPQLLYGYTF
cdr3_nt: TGTGCCAGCAGTTCCCCCCAACTACTATATGGCTACACCTTC

clone_size: NA
v_call: TRBV5-5
d_call: NA
j_call: TRBJ1-6
cdr3_aa: CASSIISYNSPLHF
cdr3_nt: TGTGCCAGCAGCATAATATCCTATAATTCACCCCTCCACTTT

clone_size: many
v_call: TRBV6-1
d_call: NA
j_call: TRBJ1-1
cdr3_aa: CASRNFGSSSEAFF
cdr3_nt: TGTGCCAGCAGAAACTTTGGGAGTTCATCTGAAGCTTTCTTT

clone_size: NA
v_call: TRBV6-2/TRBV6-3
d_call: NA
j_call: TRBJ1-5
cdr3_aa: CASSGGLSNQPQHF
cdr3_nt: TGTGCCAGCAGTGGGGGGCTAAGCAATCAGCCCCAGCATTTT

clone_size: NA
v_call: TRBV12-3/TRBV12-4
d_call: NA
j_call: TRBJ2-2
cdr3_aa: CATDSTRTGELFF
cdr3_nt: TGTGCCACAGACTCAACGCGCACCGGGGAGCTGTTTTTT

clone_size: NA
v_call: TRBV29-1
d_call: NA
j_call: TRBJ1-5
cdr3_aa: CSVGAGVGQPQHF
cdr3_nt: TGCAGCGTGGGGGCAGGGGTGGGTCAGCCCCAGCATTTT

clone_size: many
v_call: TRBV7-8
d_call: NA
j_call: TRBJ2-7
cdr3_aa: CASSPDITYEQYF
cdr3_nt: TGTGCCAGCAGCCCGGACATAACCTACGAGCAGTACTTC

clone_size: few
v_call: TRBV5-5
d_call: NA
j_call: TRBJ1-2
cdr3_aa: CASSLSTGYNYGYTF
cdr3_nt: TGTGCCAGCAGCTTGAGTACAGGGTACAACTATGGCTACACCTTC

clone_size: NA
v_call: TRBV24-1
d_call: TRBD2
j_call: TRBJ2-1
cdr3_aa: CATSALPLSGGGNEQFF
cdr3_nt: TGTGCCACCAGTGCCCTCCCCCTCAGCGGGGGGGGCAATGAGCAGTTCTTC

clone_size: few
v_call: TRBV7-9
d_call: NA
j_call: TRBJ1-3
cdr3_aa: CASSKNFSGNTIYF
cdr3_nt: TGTGCCAGCAGCAAGAATTTCTCTGGAAACACCATATATTTT

clone_size: NA
v_call: TRBV6-5
d_call: NA
j_call: TRBJ1-1
cdr3_aa: CASSYNGWNTEAFF
cdr3_nt: TGTGCCAGCAGTTACAACGGTTGGAACACTGAAGCTTTCTTT

clone_size: NA
v_call: TRBV28
d_call: TRBD2
j_call: TRBJ2-5
cdr3_aa: CASSPRRFWVAAGEKETQYF
cdr3_nt: TGTGCCAGCAGCCCAAGGAGGTTCTGGGTCGCGGCGGGGGAGAAAGAGACCCAGTACTTC

clone_size: NA
v_call: TRBV5-6
d_call: NA
j_call: TRBJ2-3
cdr3_aa: CASSLGQETSTDTQYF
cdr3_nt: TGTGCCAGCAGCTTGGGGCAGGAGACTAGCACAGATACGCAGTATTTT

clone_size: NA
v_call: TRBV7-6
d_call: NA
j_call: TRBJ1-2
cdr3_aa: CASSRGGGYTF
cdr3_nt: TGTGCCAGCAGCCGAGGGGGTGGCTACACCTTC

clone_size: few
v_call: TRBV5-6
d_call: NA
j_call: TRBJ2-5
cdr3_aa: CASSLLLSGETQYF
cdr3_nt: TGTGCCAGCAGCTTGCTGTTGAGTGGGGAGACCCAGTACTTC

clone_size: few
v_call: TRBV7-9
d_call: NA
j_call: TRBJ1-2
cdr3_aa: CASRGGPDGYTF
cdr3_nt: TGTGCCAGTCGCGGGGGGCCCGATGGCTACACCTTC

clone_size: many
v_call: TRBV12-3/TRBV12-4
d_call: TRBD1
j_call: TRBJ2-7
cdr3_aa: CASRGQGYPYEQYF
cdr3_nt: TGTGCCAGCAGAGGACAGGGTTATCCTTACGAGCAGTACTTC

clone_size: NA
v_call: TRBV18
d_call: NA
j_call: TRBJ2-2
cdr3_aa: CASSPTRRDTGELFF
cdr3_nt: TGTGCCAGCTCACCGACAAGGCGGGACACCGGGGAGCTGTTTTTT

clone_size: few
v_call: TRBV28
d_call: NA
j_call: TRBJ2-1
cdr3_aa: CASRIPGHSPYNEQFF
cdr3_nt: TGTGCCAGCAGGATTCCGGGGCATTCCCCTTACAATGAGCAGTTCTTC

clone_size: NA
v_call: TRBV7-2
d_call: TRBD1
j_call: TRBJ2-7
cdr3_aa: CASSSPGQGLEQYF
cdr3_nt: TGTGCCAGCAGCTCTCCAGGACAGGGGCTCGAGCAGTACTTC

clone_size: NA
v_call: TRBV19
d_call: NA
j_call: TRBJ1-3
cdr3_aa: CASSIKSSGNTIYF
cdr3_nt: TGTGCCAGTAGTATAAAAAGCTCTGGAAACACCATATATTTT

clone_size: NA
v_call: TRBV4-3
d_call: NA
j_call: TRBJ2-3
cdr3_aa: CASSQARYPPEGTQYF
cdr3_nt: TGCGCCAGCAGCCAAGCAAGATACCCCCCGGAGGGTACGCAGTATTTT

clone_size: NA
v_call: TRBV13
d_call: TRBD1
j_call: TRBJ2-3
cdr3_aa: CASSSRDRGNTDTQYF
cdr3_nt: TGTGCCAGCAGCTCCCGGGACAGGGGTAACACAGATACGCAGTATTTT

clone_size: NA
v_call: TRBV4-1
d_call: NA
j_call: TRBJ1-2
cdr3_aa: CASSQEPFGYTF
cdr3_nt: TGCGCCAGCAGCCAAGAACCGTTTGGCTACACCTTC

clone_size: NA
v_call: TRBV4-1
d_call: TRBD1
j_call: TRBJ2-7
cdr3_aa: CASSPRTGEAMYYEQYF
cdr3_nt: TGCGCCAGCAGCCCCCGGACAGGGGAAGCGATGTATTACGAGCAGTACTTC